Sequencing of this T cell receptor (beta chain) was carried out in a study of beta chain features in type 1 diabetes. TCRB transcripts that were expressed got sequenced, as all of the isolated RNA had been reverse transcribed. The repertoire was sequenced with immunoSEQ multiplex PCR; TCRdb's copy has only in-frame clones and lacks some. The sample shows around 250,000 clones, around 15% of them seen only once. This clone was picked up a small number of times. Its target is not known. General study findings and limits: Shortening that was moderate but significant affected the TCRB CDR3s of Type 1 diabetes patients in all four CD4+ subsets.

Trimming took 0 bases from V and 3 from J, leaving 5 bases between them. The germline V gene encodes CDR1 SGHAT and CDR2 FQNNGV. The CDR3 is 13 amino acids. Sequenced material: naive CD4+ T cells from blood. This sequence was found in a man aged 30 to 39 with type 1 diabetes. The chain recombines TRBV11-2 with TRBJ1-1; D perhaps matches TRBD1 (5 bases). The CDR3 nucleotides read TGTGCCAGCAGCTTAGACAGGGACACTGAAGCTTTCTTT. The encoded protein is CASSLDRDTEAFF. The entire variable domain, with the rest obtained from reference TRBV11-2 and TRBJ1-1, is as follows: EAGVAQSPRYKIIEKRQSVAFWCNPISGHATLYWYQQILGQGPKLLIQFQNNGVVDDSQLPKDRFSAERLKGVDSTLKIQPAKLEDSAVYLCASSLDRDTEAFFGQGTRLTVV.